Listed here are 19 T cell receptor beta chains from one sample, sequenced in a study of T cell repertoires in cytomegalovirus infection. Using its own MiXCR run on the reads, TCRdb lists one record per CDR3 protein. The data hold a few hundred thousand distinct CDR3 sequences, with 8% to 9.5% observed a single time. The sequenced material came from PBMCs. Source of these receptors: a human donor in good health (CMV status not recorded). Some clones in this sample may be carry-over from other donors' samples.

This clonotype was found a few times. The V and J genes are TRBV5-4 and TRBJ1-2; unclear D gene. Germline V CDR1 and CDR2: SGHNT, YYREEE (reference sequence). The CDR3 has 13 amino acids. V was cut by 0 bases and J by 8 bases, with 11 bases left in between. CDR3 bases: TGTGCCAGCAGCTTGGCCTTAGATTGGGGCTACACCTTC. This gives the protein CASSLALDWGYTF.

This clonotype was recorded many times. The V call is TRBV18, the J call TRBJ2-5; a weak D match, TRBD1 (6 bases). This CDR3 spans 15 amino acids. V lost 4 bases and J lost 3, with 15 bases in between. Germline lookup yields CDR1 KGHSH and CDR2 LQKENI. CDR3 amino acids: CASSRPGHPEETQYF. The CDR3 coding sequence is TGTGCCAGCTCACGTCCGGGACATCCAGAAGAGACCCAGTACTTC.

There are a few counts of this clonotype. J is TRBJ1-2 and V is TRBV7-3; tentative D call: TRBD1 (5 bases). This CDR3 spans 15 amino acids. Trimming cost V 5 bases and J 4 bases, with 17 bases left between them. Germline V CDR1 and CDR2: SGHTA, FQGTGA. The CDR3 sequence: CASSPLSGTSYGYTF. CDR3 nucleotide sequence: TGTGCCAGCAGCCCTCTCTCCGGGACCAGCTATGGCTACACCTTC.

This rearrangement joins TRBV6-5 to TRBJ2-3; 13 bases fit TRBD2. The CDR3 has 17 residues. Germline V CDR1 and CDR2: MNHEY, SVGAGI. V was pared by 4 bases and J by 3 bases, with 7 bases of the junction left unmatched. As DNA, the CDR3 is TGTGCCAGCAGTTCCCCGGGACTAGCGGGACATACAGATACGCAGTATTTT. This gives the protein CASSSPGLAGHTDTQYF.

CDR3 sequence reads: CASSYSTRQGIKSNQPQHF. In nucleotides, the CDR3 is TGTGCCAGCAGTTACTCGACCCGGCAGGGGATAAAGAGCAATCAGCCCCAGCATTTT. This chain links TRBV6-2 or TRBV6-3 with TRBJ1-5; D may be TRBD1 (6 bases). V was clipped by 0 bases and J by 1 base, with 19 bases between them. CDR3 length: 19 residues. Looked up from germline, CDR1 is MNHEY and CDR2 is SVGEGT.

In its sample, this clonotype was seen many times. The V gene is TRBV28, the J gene TRBJ2-7; 10 bases align to TRBD1. CDR3 length: 17 amino acids. Germline-derived CDR1 and CDR2 are MDHEN and SYDVKM. The trim removed 4 bases at V and 4 bases at J, leaving 13 bases unmatched. The CDR3 spells CASSSGTGVGPQYEQYF. CDR3 coding DNA: TGTGCCAGCAGTTCCGGGACAGGGGTTGGGCCCCAATACGAGCAGTACTTC.

This clonotype occurred a few times. The V and J genes are TRBV11-2 and TRBJ2-7, with a possible D match to TRBD1 (5 bases). The CDR3 sequence is 15 residues long. The germline gives CDR1 SGHAT, CDR2 FQNNGV. Trimming took 3 bases from V and 5 from J, leaving 17 bases between them. CDR3 in amino acids: CASSFSFTGNDEQYF. The DNA of the CDR3 is TGTGCCAGCAGCTTCTCATTCACAGGTAACGACGAGCAGTACTTC.

This clonotype appeared many times. The V call is TRBV7-8, the J call TRBJ2-2; tentative D call: TRBD1 (5 bases). Germline V gene lookup returns CDR1 SGHVS and CDR2 FQNEAQ. The CDR3 sequence is 16 residues long. The V end lost 5 bases, the J end lost 6 bases, and 19 bases lay between the germline ends. DNA of the CDR3: TGTGCCAGCAGCCCCGCGCGCCAGGGTAACCCCGGGGAGCTGTTTTTT. It specifies CASSPARQGNPGELFF.

This clonotype was seen repeatedly, ten times or more. The rearrangement links TRBV7-3 to TRBJ2-5; 9 bases line up with TRBD2. CDR1 is SGHTA and CDR2 is FQGTGA in the germline V gene. V trimming: 0 bases; J trimming: 7 bases; junction bases outside the gene matches: 9. The CDR3 contains 16 residues. In DNA form, the CDR3 reads TGTGCCAGCAGCTTAACGGGCGGGGGGGCACCTGGGACCCAGTACTTC. This translates into CASSLTGGGAPGTQYF.

With regard to this clonotype: The germline gene is not matched at one end of the junction; a read error may be the cause. The rearrangement uses TRBV10-2 and TRBJ1-6, with D possibly matching TRBD1 (5 bases). Germline assignment: CDR1 WSHSY and CDR2 SAAADI. The CDR3 is 14 residues long. CDR3 loop: CVSSEKGFGSPLHF. In nucleotides, the CDR3 is TGCGTCAGCAGTGAGAAGGGGTTCGGTTCACCCCTCCACTTT.

The sample holds a few counts of this clonotype. V gene TRBV18 combines with J gene TRBJ1-3, with D unclear. Trimming removed 6 bases at V and 2 bases at J, with 11 bases between. Germline lookup yields CDR1 KGHSH and CDR2 LQKENI. The CDR3 runs 14 residues. The CDR3 reads CASSEGVTGNTIYF. CDR3 bases: TGTGCCAGCTCTGAAGGTGTGACTGGAAACACCATATATTTT.

The V and J genes are TRBV5-4 and TRBJ2-1; D gene unclear. Trimming removed 0 bases from V and 5 bases from J, with 9 bases in between. The CDR3 has 14 residues. Germline-derived CDR1 and CDR2 are SGHNT and YYREEE (reference sequence). CDR3 sequence reads: CASSLASNNNEQFF. CDR3 DNA: TGTGCCAGCAGCTTGGCTAGTAACAACAATGAGCAGTTCTTC.

The chain joins TRBV20-1 to TRBJ2-3; 9 positions agree with TRBD1. CDR1 is DFQATT, CDR2 SNEGSKA, per germline (reference sequence). Germline trimming cut 1 base from V and 0 bases from J; bases unmatched to any gene: 2. CDR3 size: 15 residues. The CDR3 DNA is TGCAGTGCTAGAGGACAGGGGGGTAGCACAGATACGCAGTATTTT. The encoded protein is CSARGQGGSTDTQYF.

This clonotype has ten or more counts. CDR3 in amino acids: CASSYFPGLAGGFDLDEQFF. The CDR3 DNA reads as TGTGCCAGCAGTTACTTCCCGGGACTAGCGGGAGGGTTTGATTTGGATGAGCAGTTCTTC. This rearrangement joins TRBV6-2 or TRBV6-3 to TRBJ2-1; 16 nucleotides match TRBD2. There are 20 residues in the CDR3. The J segment lost 8 bases and the V segment lost 1 base, leaving 14 bases of the junction unmatched. In germline, CDR1 is MNHEY, CDR2 SVGEGT.

Only a few counts were recorded for this clonotype. The V gene is TRBV6-4, the J gene TRBJ2-1; 8 nucleotides line up with TRBD2. CDR3 size: 13 residues. Germline CDR1 reads MRHNA; CDR2 reads SNTAGT. Trimming took 8 bases from V and 5 from J; bases not matched to a gene: 5. CDR3 nucleotide sequence: TGTGCCAGCGGAGCGGGAGTGAACAATGAGCAGTTCTTC. Its protein is CASGAGVNNEQFF.

This clonotype was counted ten times or more. This sequence joins TRBV5-4 and TRBJ1-1; D is possibly TRBD1 (6 bases). The germline CDR1 and CDR2 sequences are SGHNT and YYREEE (reference sequence). The V end lost 7 bases, the J end lost 11 bases, and 18 bases lay between the germline ends. This CDR3 has 12 residues. The DNA of the CDR3 is TGTGCCAGCCAGAATCAGGGGTTACGCGCTTTCTTT. Its translation is CASQNQGLRAFF. Full variable domain (rest looked up from reference TRBV5-4 and TRBJ1-1): ETGVTQSPTHLIKTRGQQVTLRCSSQSGHNTVSWYQQALGQGPQFIFQYYREEENGRGNFPPRFSGLQFPNYSSELNVNALELDDSALYLCASQNQGLRAFFGQGTRLTVV.

The sample holds many counts of this clonotype. CDR3 nucleotides: TGTGCCAGCAGCTTACTTGTCGGGGCGAGTGCTTTCTTT. Encoded protein: CASSLLVGASAFF. V is TRBV7-8 and J is TRBJ1-1; tentative D call: TRBD1 (5 bases). The CDR3 is made up of 13 amino acids. V lost 2 bases, J lost 11 bases, and 15 bases lay in between. Germline assignment: CDR1 SGHVS and CDR2 FQNEAQ.

This clonotype was seen ten or more times. The chain links TRBV7-9 to TRBJ1-6; D unresolved. CDR1 is SEHNR, CDR2 FQNEAQ, per germline (reference sequence). The CDR3 contains 16 residues. V was pared by 4 bases and J by 4 bases, with 14 bases between. The CDR3 coding sequence is TGTGCCAGCAGCTCGGGCGCCGGATTTTATAATTCACCCCTCCACTTT. It specifies CASSSGAGFYNSPLHF.

This clonotype showed up just a few times. The chain employs TRBV7-4 and TRBJ2-6, with 8 bases matching TRBD1. The CDR3 runs 17 residues. Per germline, CDR1 SGHVT and CDR2 SQSDAQ. The junction had 7 bases not matched to a gene; V was cut back by 5 bases and J by 1 base. The CDR3 loop reads CASSTGTGLSGANVLTF. The CDR3 nucleotides read TGTGCCAGCAGCACCGGGACAGGTCTTTCTGGGGCCAACGTCCTGACTTTC.